The clone carrying this TCR beta chain showed up many times. Its antigen is unidentified. The data were obtained in a study of T cell repertoires in cytomegalovirus infection. Study-level information: It was the public TCR beta signatures that indicated both CMV infection and matching HLA type. Findings of the study overall: Within the response measured ex vivo, HLA-C-restricted CMV-specific TCR beta clonotypes were dominant. Totalled public TCR beta family frequency picked out people who carried CMV plus the relevant HLA.

TCRdb itself ran the reads through MiXCR, one entry per CDR3 protein. The sample consists of approximately 700,000 distinct CDR3 sequences, 35% of them appearing once. CDR3 length: 20 residues. V was pared by 6 bases and J by 0 bases, with 16 bases of the junction left unmatched. The sequence was collected from a human donor in good health (CMV status not recorded). Some clones in this sample may be carry-over from other donors' samples. Source material: PBMCs. The chain links TRBV12-3 or TRBV12-4 to TRBJ2-4, with 11 bases matching TRBD1. The CDR3 DNA reads TGTGCCAGCAGCGGGCTCTTCGGGACAGGGGGAGGGGAAGCCAAAAACATTCAGTACTTC. Protein sequence: CASSGLFGTGGGEAKNIQYF.